This T cell receptor beta chain was sequenced for a study of regulatory T cells in long-lasting Graves disease. Germline V gene lookup returns CDR1 DFQATT and CDR2 SNEGSKA (reference sequence). The ends were cut back, 3 bases at V and 9 bases at J, with 19 bases in the middle. This CDR3 contains 14 residues. Described time point: newly diagnosed GD, antithyroid drugs for less than 3 months. There was RNA extracted from PBMCs, and the TCR library was made from it. CDR3 regions were amplified by Arm-PCR using iRepertoire HTBI primers to build TCR beta libraries. One entry per CDR3 protein, called by TCRdb with MiXCR from the multiplex PCR reads. The sample records 600,000 to 650,000 distinct CDR3 sequences, less than 20% being singletons. The same data also contributed to another study, on T cells in Graves' hyperthyroidism and ophthalmopathy. That paper notes: During a first-round RT-PCR of the TCR CDR3, the HTBI primer set was used.

V usage is TRBV20-1 and J usage is TRBJ2-3; TRBD1 is a possible D gene (5 bases). This receptor was obtained from a woman aged 25 to 39 with Graves disease. Sequenced here: peripheral blood mononuclear cells (PBMCs), sampled at new diagnosis, from a patient treated with antithyroid drugs. Here the CDR3 reads CSARGPVGHYTQYF. DNA of the CDR3: TGCAGTGCTAGGGGGCCCGTCGGACATTACACGCAGTATTTT.